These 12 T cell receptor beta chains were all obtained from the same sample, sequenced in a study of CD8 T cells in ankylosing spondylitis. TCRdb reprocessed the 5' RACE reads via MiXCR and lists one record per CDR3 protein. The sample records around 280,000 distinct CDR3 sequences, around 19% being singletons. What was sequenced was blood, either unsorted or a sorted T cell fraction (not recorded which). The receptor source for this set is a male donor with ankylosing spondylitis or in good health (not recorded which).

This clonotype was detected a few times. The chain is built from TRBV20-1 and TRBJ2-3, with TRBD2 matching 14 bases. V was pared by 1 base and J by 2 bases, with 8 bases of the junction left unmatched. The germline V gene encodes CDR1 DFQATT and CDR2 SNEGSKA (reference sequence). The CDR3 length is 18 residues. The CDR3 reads CSARAGTSGSRHTDTQYF. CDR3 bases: TGCAGTGCTAGAGCGGGGACTAGCGGGAGTCGGCACACAGATACGCAGTATTTT.

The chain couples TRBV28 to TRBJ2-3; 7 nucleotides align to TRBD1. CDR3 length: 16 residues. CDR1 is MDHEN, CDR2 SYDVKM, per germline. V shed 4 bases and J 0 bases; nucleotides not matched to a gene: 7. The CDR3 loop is CASSYGQAASTDTQYF. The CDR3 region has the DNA TGTGCCAGCAGTTATGGACAGGCGGCTAGCACAGATACGCAGTATTTT.

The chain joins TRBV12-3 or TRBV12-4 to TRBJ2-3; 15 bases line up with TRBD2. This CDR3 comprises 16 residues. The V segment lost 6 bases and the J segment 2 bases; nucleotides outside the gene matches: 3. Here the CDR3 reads CASRGTSGRHTDTQYF. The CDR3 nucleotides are TGTGCCAGCAGGGGGACTAGCGGGAGGCACACAGATACGCAGTATTTT.

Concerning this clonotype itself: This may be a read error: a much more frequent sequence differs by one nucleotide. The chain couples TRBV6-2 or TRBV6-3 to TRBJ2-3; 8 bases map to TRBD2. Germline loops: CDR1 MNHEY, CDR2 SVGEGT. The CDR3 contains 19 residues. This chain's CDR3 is CACSFGRGGFFRGTDTQYF. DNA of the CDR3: TGTGCCTGCAGTTTTGGACGGGGGGGGTTTTTTCGGGGCACAGATACGCAGTATTTT.

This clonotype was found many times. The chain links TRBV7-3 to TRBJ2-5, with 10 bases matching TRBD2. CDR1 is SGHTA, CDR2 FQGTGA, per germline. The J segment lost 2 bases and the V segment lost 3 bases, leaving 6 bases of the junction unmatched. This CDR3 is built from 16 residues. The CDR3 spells CASSLTPLAGQETQYF. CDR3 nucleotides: TGTGCCAGCAGCTTGACCCCACTAGCGGGACAAGAGACCCAGTACTTC.

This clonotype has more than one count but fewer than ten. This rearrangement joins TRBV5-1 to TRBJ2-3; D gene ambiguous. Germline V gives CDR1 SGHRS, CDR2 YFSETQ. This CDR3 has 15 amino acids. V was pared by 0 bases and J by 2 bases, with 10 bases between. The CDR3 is CASSLESGLTDTQYF. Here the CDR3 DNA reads TGCGCCAGCAGCTTGGAGTCTGGGCTCACAGATACGCAGTATTTT.

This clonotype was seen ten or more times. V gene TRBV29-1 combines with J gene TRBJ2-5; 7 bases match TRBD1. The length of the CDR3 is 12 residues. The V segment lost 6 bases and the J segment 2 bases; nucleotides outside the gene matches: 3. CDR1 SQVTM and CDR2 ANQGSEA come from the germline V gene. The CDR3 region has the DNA TGCAGCGTAGCGGACAGGCAAGAGACCCAGTACTTC. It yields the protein CSVADRQETQYF.

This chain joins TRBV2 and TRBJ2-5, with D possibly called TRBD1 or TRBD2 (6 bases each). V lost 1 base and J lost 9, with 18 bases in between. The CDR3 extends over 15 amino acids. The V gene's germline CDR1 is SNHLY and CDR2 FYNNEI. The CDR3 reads CASSEDTGFWEAQYF. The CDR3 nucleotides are TGTGCCAGCAGTGAAGACACAGGGTTTTGGGAGGCCCAGTACTTC.

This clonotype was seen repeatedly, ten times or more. CDR3 nucleotides: TGTGCCAGCGGCAGCTCCTATAATTCACCCCTCCACTTT. Its protein product is CASGSSYNSPLHF. The chain recombines TRBV7-3 with TRBJ1-6; D call uncertain. V was cut by 8 bases and J by 0 bases, with 5 bases left in between. The germline V gene encodes CDR1 SGHTA and CDR2 FQGTGA. This CDR3 is 13 amino acids long.

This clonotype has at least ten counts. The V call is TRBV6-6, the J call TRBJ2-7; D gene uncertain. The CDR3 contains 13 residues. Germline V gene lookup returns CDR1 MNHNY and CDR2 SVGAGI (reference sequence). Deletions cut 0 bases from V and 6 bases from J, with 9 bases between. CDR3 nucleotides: TGTGCCAGCAGTTACTCGAGGAGAATCGAGCAGTACGTC. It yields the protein CASSYSRRIEQYV.

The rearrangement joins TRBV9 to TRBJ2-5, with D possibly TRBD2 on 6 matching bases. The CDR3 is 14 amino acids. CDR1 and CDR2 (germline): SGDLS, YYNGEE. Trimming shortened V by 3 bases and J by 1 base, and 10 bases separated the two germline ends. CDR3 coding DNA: TGTGCCAGCAGCGCGACTAGTATCCAAGAGACCCAGTACTTC. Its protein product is CASSATSIQETQYF.

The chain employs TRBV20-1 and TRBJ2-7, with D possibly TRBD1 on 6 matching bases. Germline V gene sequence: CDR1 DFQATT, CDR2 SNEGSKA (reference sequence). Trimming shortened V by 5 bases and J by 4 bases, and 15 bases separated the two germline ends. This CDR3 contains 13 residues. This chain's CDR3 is CSALYEQGYEQYV. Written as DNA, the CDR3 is TGCAGTGCTCTTTACGAGCAGGGGTACGAGCAGTACGTC.